This T cell receptor beta chain came from a study of T-cell reconstitution after alpha-beta-depleted transplantation in children. Unique molecular identifiers featured in how the TCRbeta library was prepared. TCRdb used MiXCR to reprocess the PCR reads, holding one entry per CDR3 protein. Of fewer than 700,000 distinct CDR3 sequences in the sample, roughly 23% were seen once. The V gene lost 6 bases and the J gene lost 5 bases, with 16 bases spanning the gap. The germline V gene encodes CDR1 MNHEY and CDR2 SMNVEV (reference sequence). The CDR3 length is 14 residues. The input for sequencing was PBMCs, mostly from graft donor cells, taken 360 days after TCRalphabeta/CD19-depleted stem cell transplant. The chain links TRBV27 to TRBJ1-1, with D perhaps TRBD1 (5 bases). The receptor comes from a boy under two years old who had a stem cell transplant for acute myeloid leukemia, so the T cells may come from the graft donor. CDR3 loop: CASSLYPWGTEAFF. CDR3 sequence (DNA): TGTGCCAGCAGCCTCTATCCATGGGGGACTGAAGCTTTCTTT.